The 16 T cell receptor beta chains reported below all come from one sample, sequenced in a study of T cell responses to AZD1222 COVID-19 vaccine. Sequencing used immunoSEQ multiplex PCR; TCRdb keeps in-frame clones, though not all of them. The data hold around 160,000 clones, with roughly 80% observed a single time. The source was peripheral blood, collected on day 0 of MenACWY control vaccination. These receptors were collected from an adult in good health.

This clone was counted between two and nine times. The V and J genes are TRBV6-5 and TRBJ1-5, with D perhaps matching TRBD1 (6 bases). There are 13 residues in the CDR3. Trimming took off 11 bases at V and 0 bases at J, with 11 bases between the two ends. Germline-derived CDR1 and CDR2 are MNHEY and SVGAGI. CDR3 in amino acids: CAVGQNSNQPQHF. CDR3 sequence (DNA): TGTGCCGTTGGACAGAATAGCAATCAGCCCCAGCATTTT.

V usage is TRBV27 and J usage is TRBJ2-7; unclear D gene. There are 12 residues in the CDR3. V lost 6 bases, J lost 3 bases, and 9 bases lay in between. Looked up from germline, CDR1 is MNHEY and CDR2 is SMNVEV (reference sequence). The CDR3 loop reads CASRNLVYEQYF. DNA of the CDR3: TGTGCCAGCAGGAACCTAGTCTACGAGCAGTACTTC.

V and J are TRBV3-1 (or the pseudogene TRBV3-2) and TRBJ2-1, with no clear D. Deletions cut 5 bases from V and 4 bases from J, with 12 bases between. The CDR3 loop spans 14 amino acids. Germline CDR1 and CDR2: LGHDT and YNNKEL (reference sequence). CDR3 in amino acids: CASSFRAFYNEQFF. In nucleotides, the CDR3 is TGTGCCAGCAGCTTTCGGGCTTTTTACAATGAGCAGTTCTTC.

This chain links TRBV19 with TRBJ2-6; no firm D call. Germline CDR1 LNHDA, CDR2 SQIVND (reference sequence). V was pared by 3 bases and J by 2 bases, with 8 bases between. The CDR3 has 15 amino acids. CDR3 bases: TGTGCCAGTAGTATTCGCTGGGCTGGGGCCAACGTCCTGACTTTC. The encoded protein is CASSIRWAGANVLTF.

The CDR3 coding sequence is TGTGCCAGCAGCCAAGATAAAGCTACCACCATATATTTT. It yields the protein CASSQDKATTIYF. The rearrangement links TRBV3-1 (or the pseudogene TRBV3-2) to TRBJ1-3; D ambiguous. The CDR3 contains 13 residues. V was trimmed by 0 bases and J by 9 bases, leaving 9 bases between them. The V gene's germline CDR1 is LGHDT and CDR2 YNNKEL (reference sequence).

In DNA form, the CDR3 reads TGTGCCAGCAGCTTTGGCCTCGCGGGGGGGTTAGATACGCAGTATTTT. It codes for CASSFGLAGGLDTQYF. The chain recombines TRBV5-6 with TRBJ2-3; TRBD2 matches at 9 bases. The junction had 9 bases not matched to a gene; V was cut back by 2 bases and J by 5 bases. Germline CDR1 reads SGHDT; CDR2 reads YYEEEE. This CDR3 has 16 residues.

With regard to this clone: The junction shows a germline mismatch at one end, possibly a read error. This chain joins TRBV19 and TRBJ1-5, with a possible D match to TRBD1 (6 bases). This CDR3 contains 14 residues. Per the germline V gene, CDR1 is LNHDA and CDR2 is SQIVND (reference sequence). Here the CDR3 reads CASTSEQGKQPQHF. The CDR3 nucleotides are TGTGCCAGTACCTCCGAACAGGGCAAACAGCCCCAGCATTTT.

In DNA form, the CDR3 reads TGTGCCAGTAGTCAACAGGGGAGCAATCAGCCCCAGCATTTT. It specifies CASSQQGSNQPQHF. This sequence joins TRBV19 and TRBJ1-5; 7 bases agree with TRBD1. The CDR3 sequence is 14 residues long. Germline lookup yields CDR1 LNHDA and CDR2 SQIVND (reference sequence). Trimming removed 5 bases from V and 1 base from J; junction bases left unmatched: 2.

This clone was detected only a few times. This chain connects TRBV27 to TRBJ1-2; 7 bases agree with TRBD1. Losses at the gene ends were 5 bases for V and 5 bases for J; bases not matched to a gene: 8. In germline, CDR1 is MNHEY, CDR2 SMNVEV (reference sequence). This CDR3 is built from 14 residues. CDR3 residues: CASSADRSFYGYTF. CDR3 DNA: TGTGCCAGCAGTGCGGACAGGTCTTTTTATGGCTACACCTTC.

This chain uses TRBV4-2 with TRBJ2-2; possibly TRBD1 for D (5 bases). This CDR3 comprises 17 residues. The germline gives CDR1 LGHNA, CDR2 YNFKEQ. V was shortened by 0 bases and J by 3 bases, with 14 bases between the two germline ends. In nucleotides, the CDR3 is TGTGCCAGCAGCCAAGATTACGCACAGGTCGACACCGGGGAGCTGTTTTTT. Protein product: CASSQDYAQVDTGELFF.

V usage is TRBV24-1 and J usage is TRBJ2-3; D gene unclear. V was cut by 3 bases and J by 4 bases, with 13 bases left in between. Germline V CDR1 and CDR2: KGHDR, SFDVKD. There are 15 residues in the CDR3. CDR3 protein: CATSDGIFGADTQYF. In DNA form, the CDR3 reads TGTGCCACCAGTGATGGGATCTTTGGGGCAGATACGCAGTATTTT.

The chain employs TRBV4-1 and TRBJ2-5; the match to TRBD2 covers 14 bases. The CDR3 runs 16 residues. Germline loops: CDR1 MGHRA, CDR2 YSYEKL. J was trimmed by 4 bases and V by 4 bases; bases with no gene match: 5. CDR3 coding DNA: TGCGCCAGCAGCCCGACTAGCGGGGGGGTTCGAGAGACCCAGTACTTC. This encodes CASSPTSGGVRETQYF.

CDR3 residues: CASSIIAGAYSYNEQFF. Written as DNA, the CDR3 is TGTGCCAGTAGTATTATAGCGGGGGCGTACTCCTACAATGAGCAGTTCTTC. The chain carries TRBV19 and TRBJ2-1; 9 bases map to TRBD2. CDR3 length equals 17 residues. Germline V gene sequence: CDR1 LNHDA, CDR2 SQIVND (reference sequence). V trimming: 3 bases; J trimming: 0 bases; junction bases outside the gene matches: 6. Supplemented by reference TRBV19 and TRBJ2-1, the full variable domain reads DGGITQSPKYLFRKEGQNVTLSCEQNLNHDAMYWYRQDPGQGLRLIYYSQIVNDFQKGDIAEGYSVSREKKESFPLTVTSAQKNPTAFYLCASSIIAGAYSYNEQFFGPGTRLTVL.

The genes are TRBV20-1 and TRBJ1-1; tentative D call: TRBD1 (6 bases). This CDR3 contains 13 residues. The V gene's germline CDR1 is DFQATT and CDR2 SNEGSKA (reference sequence). Trimming shortened V by 3 bases and J by 0 bases, and 8 bases separated the two germline ends. DNA for the CDR3: TGCAGTGCTAGTCAGGGGATGAACACTGAAGCTTTCTTT. It codes for CSASQGMNTEAFF.

The V and J genes are TRBV19 and TRBJ2-6; D remains ambiguous. The V gene's germline CDR1 is LNHDA and CDR2 SQIVND (reference sequence). V lost 6 bases and J lost 2, with 11 bases in between. CDR3 size: 15 residues. The chain's CDR3 is CASRVAIAGANVLTF. For the CDR3, the DNA is TGTGCCAGTAGAGTAGCCATTGCTGGGGCCAACGTCCTGACTTTC.

This clone has just a few counts. The chain's CDR3 is CASSYNDEQFF. CDR3 DNA: TGTGCCAGCTCCTACAACGACGAGCAGTTCTTC. J is TRBJ2-1 and V is TRBV2; no firm D call. Germline CDR1 SNHLY, CDR2 FYNNEI. V gave up 8 bases and J gave up 10 bases, with 12 bases separating them. CDR3 length: 11 amino acids.